This T cell receptor beta chain is drawn from a study of a mutant IDH1 vaccine in newly diagnosed glioma. On the study more broadly: Beginning 4-6 weeks after radiotherapy alone, or with temozolomide cycles, vaccination took place. Prior therapy was radiotherapy, temozolomide, or both; most received both.

Looked up from germline, CDR1 is SGHTA and CDR2 is FQGNSA. V was pared by 3 bases and J by 2 bases, with 6 bases between. CDR3 length: 13 residues. Time point described: week 11, during vaccination. Each vaccine dose was 300 ug of mutant IDH1 20-mer peptide, with topical imiquimod. Remarks on this clone: Its antigen is undetermined.

Generated by immunoSEQ multiplex PCR, the TCRdb table keeps only in-frame clones and is missing some. The profile shows around 130,000 clones, around three quarters of them singletons. This specimen was PBMCs, taken from a glioma patient whose treatment included an IDH1 peptide vaccine. The receptor was isolated from a man in his forties or fifties with glioma. The gene calls are TRBV7-2 and TRBJ2-3; no reliable D call. The CDR3 reads CASSLGPTDTQYF. The CDR3 nucleotides read TGTGCCAGCAGCTTGGGCCCCACAGATACGCAGTATTTT.